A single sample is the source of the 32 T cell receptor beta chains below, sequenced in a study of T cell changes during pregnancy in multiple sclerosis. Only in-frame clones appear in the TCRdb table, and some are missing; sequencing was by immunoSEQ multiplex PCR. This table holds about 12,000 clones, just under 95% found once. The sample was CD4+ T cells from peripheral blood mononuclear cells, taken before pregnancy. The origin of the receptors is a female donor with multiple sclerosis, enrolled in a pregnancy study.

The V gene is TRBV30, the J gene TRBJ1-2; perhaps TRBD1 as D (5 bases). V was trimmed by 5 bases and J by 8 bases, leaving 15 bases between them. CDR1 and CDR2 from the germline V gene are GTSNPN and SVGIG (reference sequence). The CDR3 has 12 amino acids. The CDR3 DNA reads TGTGCCTGGGGGGCGGTCGGGCACGGCTACACCTTC. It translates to CAWGAVGHGYTF.

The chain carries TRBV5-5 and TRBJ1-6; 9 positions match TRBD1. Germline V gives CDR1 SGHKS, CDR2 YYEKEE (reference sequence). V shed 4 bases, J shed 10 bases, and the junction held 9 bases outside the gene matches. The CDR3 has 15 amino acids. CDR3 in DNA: TGTGCCAGCAGCCCGAGGGGACAGGGATACTCACCCCTCCACTTT. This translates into CASSPRGQGYSPLHF.

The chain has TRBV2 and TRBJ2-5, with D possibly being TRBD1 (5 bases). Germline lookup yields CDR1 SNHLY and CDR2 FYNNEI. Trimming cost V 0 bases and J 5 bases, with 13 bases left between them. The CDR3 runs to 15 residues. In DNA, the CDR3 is TGTGCCAGCAGTGAAGCGCATCAGGGTTACGAGACCCAGTACTTC. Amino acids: CASSEAHQGYETQYF.

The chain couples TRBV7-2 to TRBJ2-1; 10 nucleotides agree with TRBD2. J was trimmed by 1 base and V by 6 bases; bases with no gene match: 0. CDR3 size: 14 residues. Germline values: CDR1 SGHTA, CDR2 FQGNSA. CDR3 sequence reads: CASRLAGSYNEQFF. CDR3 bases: TGTGCCAGCAGACTAGCGGGGTCCTACAATGAGCAGTTCTTC. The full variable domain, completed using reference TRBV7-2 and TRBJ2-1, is GAGVSQSPSNKVTEKGKDVELRCDPISGHTALYWYRQSLGQGLEFLIYFQGNSAPDKSGLPSDRFSAERTGGSVSTLTIQRTQQEDSAVYLCASRLAGSYNEQFFGPGTRLTVL.

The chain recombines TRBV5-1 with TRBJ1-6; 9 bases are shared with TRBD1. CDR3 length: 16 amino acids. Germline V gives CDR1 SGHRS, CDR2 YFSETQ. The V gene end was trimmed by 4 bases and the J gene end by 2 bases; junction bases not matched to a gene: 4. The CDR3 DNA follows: TGCGCCAGCAGCGGGGGACAGGGAACCTATAATTCACCCCTCCACTTT. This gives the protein CASSGGQGTYNSPLHF.

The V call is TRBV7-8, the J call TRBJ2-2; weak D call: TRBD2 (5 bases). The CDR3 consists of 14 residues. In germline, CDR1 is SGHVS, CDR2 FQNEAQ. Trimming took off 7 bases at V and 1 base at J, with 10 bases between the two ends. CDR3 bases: TGTGCCAGCATGGCCGGGGAGAACACCGGGGAGCTGTTTTTT. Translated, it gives CASMAGENTGELFF.

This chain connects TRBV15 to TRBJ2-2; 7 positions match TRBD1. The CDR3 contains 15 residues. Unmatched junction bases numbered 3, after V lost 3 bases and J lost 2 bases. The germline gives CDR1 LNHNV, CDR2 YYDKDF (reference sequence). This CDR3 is CATSSGTDNTGELFF. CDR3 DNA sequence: TGTGCCACCAGCAGCGGGACAGACAACACCGGGGAGCTGTTTTTT. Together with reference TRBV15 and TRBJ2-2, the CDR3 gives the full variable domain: DAMVIQNPRYQVTQFGKPVTLSCSQTLNHNVMYWYQQKSSQAPKLLFHYYDKDFNNEADTPDNFQSRRPNTSFCFLDIRSPGLGDTAMYLCATSSGTDNTGELFFGEGSRLTVL.

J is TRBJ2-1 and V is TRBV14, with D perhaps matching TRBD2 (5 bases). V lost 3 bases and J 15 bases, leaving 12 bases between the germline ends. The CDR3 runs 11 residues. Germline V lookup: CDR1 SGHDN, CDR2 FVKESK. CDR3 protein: CASSQFLEVFF. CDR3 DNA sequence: TGTGCCAGCAGCCAGTTTCTGGAGGTGTTCTTC. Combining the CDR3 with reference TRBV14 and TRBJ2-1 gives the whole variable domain EAGVTQFPSHSVIEKGQTVTLRCDPISGHDNLYWYRRVMGKEIKFLLHFVKESKQDESGMPNNRFLAERTGGTYSTLKVQPAELEDSGVYFCASSQFLEVFFGPGTRLTVL.

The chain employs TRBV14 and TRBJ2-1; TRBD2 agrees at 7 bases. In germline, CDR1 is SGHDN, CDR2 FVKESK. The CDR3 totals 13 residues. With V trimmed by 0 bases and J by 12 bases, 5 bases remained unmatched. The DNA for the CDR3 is TGTGCCAGCAGCCAAGACCGGGGGAGGGCGCAGTTCTTC. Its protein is CASSQDRGRAQFF.

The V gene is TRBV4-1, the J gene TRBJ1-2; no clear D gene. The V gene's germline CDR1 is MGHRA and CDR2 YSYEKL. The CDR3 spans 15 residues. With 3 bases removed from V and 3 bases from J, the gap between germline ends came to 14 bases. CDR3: CASSHGRGSDYGYTF. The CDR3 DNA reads TGCGCCAGCAGCCACGGACGGGGATCGGACTATGGCTACACCTTC.

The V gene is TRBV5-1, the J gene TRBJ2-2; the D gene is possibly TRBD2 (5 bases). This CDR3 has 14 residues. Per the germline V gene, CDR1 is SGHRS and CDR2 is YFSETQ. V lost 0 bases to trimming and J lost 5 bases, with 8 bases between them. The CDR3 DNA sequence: TGCGCCAGCAGCTTGGGTCGGGGTACCGGGGAGCTGTTTTTT. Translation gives CASSLGRGTGELFF.

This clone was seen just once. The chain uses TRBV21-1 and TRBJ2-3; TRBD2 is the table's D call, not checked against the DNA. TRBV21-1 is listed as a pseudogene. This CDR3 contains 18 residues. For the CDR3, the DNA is TGTGCCAGCAGCAAAGGGACTAGCGGCTCCCTCAGCACAGATACGCAGTATTTT. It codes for CASSKGTSGSLSTDTQYF.

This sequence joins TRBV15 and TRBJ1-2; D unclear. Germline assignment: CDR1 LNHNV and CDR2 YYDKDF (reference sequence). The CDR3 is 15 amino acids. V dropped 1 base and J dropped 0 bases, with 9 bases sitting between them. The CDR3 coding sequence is TGTGCCACCAGCAGAGGGCGGAATTCTAACTATGGCTACACCTTC. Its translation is CATSRGRNSNYGYTF.

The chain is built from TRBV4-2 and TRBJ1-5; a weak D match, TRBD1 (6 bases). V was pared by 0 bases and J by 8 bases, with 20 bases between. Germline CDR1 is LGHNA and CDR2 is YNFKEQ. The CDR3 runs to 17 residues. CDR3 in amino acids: CASSQDQVRGASEPQHF. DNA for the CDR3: TGTGCCAGCAGCCAAGATCAAGTACGGGGGGCGTCAGAGCCCCAGCATTTT.

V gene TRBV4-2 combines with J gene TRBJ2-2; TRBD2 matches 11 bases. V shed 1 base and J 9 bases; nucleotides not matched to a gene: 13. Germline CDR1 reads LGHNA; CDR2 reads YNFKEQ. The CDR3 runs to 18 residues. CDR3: CASSQVLGLAVRPWELFF. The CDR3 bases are TGTGCCAGCAGCCAAGTTCTGGGACTAGCGGTCAGGCCCTGGGAGCTGTTTTTT.

The CDR3 sequence: CAITGTGYEQYF. Here the CDR3 DNA reads TGTGCCATCACCGGGACAGGCTACGAGCAGTACTTC. The chain is built from TRBV10-3 and TRBJ2-7, with 8 bases fitting TRBD1. The germline V gene has CDR1 ENHRY and CDR2 SYGVKD. J gave up 3 bases and V 7 bases, and 2 bases lay outside the gene matches. The CDR3 extends over 12 amino acids.

The CDR3: CASSETADRVGINQPQHF. In DNA, the CDR3 is TGTGCCAGCAGTGAAACCGCGGACAGGGTTGGGATAAATCAGCCCCAGCATTTT. J is TRBJ1-5 and V is TRBV6-1; 8 nucleotides line up with TRBD1. This CDR3 contains 18 residues. Trimming removed 2 bases from V and 4 bases from J; junction bases left unmatched: 13. Looked up from germline, CDR1 is MNHNS and CDR2 is SASEGT.

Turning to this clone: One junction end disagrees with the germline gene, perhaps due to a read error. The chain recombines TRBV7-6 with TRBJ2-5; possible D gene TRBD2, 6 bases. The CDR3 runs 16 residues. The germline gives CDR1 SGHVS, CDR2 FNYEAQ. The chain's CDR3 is CASSLAWGGAQETQYF. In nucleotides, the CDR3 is TGTGCCAGCAGCCTAGCGTGGGGCGGGGCCCAAGAGACCCAGTACTTC.

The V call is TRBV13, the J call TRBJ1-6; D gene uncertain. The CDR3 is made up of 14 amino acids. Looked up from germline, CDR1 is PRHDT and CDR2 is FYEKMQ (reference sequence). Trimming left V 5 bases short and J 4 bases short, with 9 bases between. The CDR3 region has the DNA TGTGCCAGCAGCAAGACAAATTATAATTCACCCCTCCACTTT. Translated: CASSKTNYNSPLHF. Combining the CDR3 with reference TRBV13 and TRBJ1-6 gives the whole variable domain AAGVIQSPRHLIKEKRETATLKCYPIPRHDTVYWYQQGPGQDPQFLISFYEKMQSDKGSIPDRFSAQQFSDYHSELNMSSLELGDSALYFCASSKTNYNSPLHFGNGTRLTVT.

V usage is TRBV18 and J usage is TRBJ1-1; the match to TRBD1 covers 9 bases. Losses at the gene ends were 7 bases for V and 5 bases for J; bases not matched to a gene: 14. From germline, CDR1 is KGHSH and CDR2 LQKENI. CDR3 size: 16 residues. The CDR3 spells CASYLGQGAILTEAFF. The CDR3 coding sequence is TGTGCCAGCTACCTGGGACAGGGTGCTATTTTGACTGAAGCTTTCTTT. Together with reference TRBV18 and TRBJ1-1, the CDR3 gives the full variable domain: NAGVMQNPRHLVRRRGQEARLRCSPMKGHSHVYWYRQLPEEGLKFMVYLQKENIIDESGMPKERFSAEFPKEGPSILRIQQVVRGDSAAYFCASYLGQGAILTEAFFGQGTRLTVV.

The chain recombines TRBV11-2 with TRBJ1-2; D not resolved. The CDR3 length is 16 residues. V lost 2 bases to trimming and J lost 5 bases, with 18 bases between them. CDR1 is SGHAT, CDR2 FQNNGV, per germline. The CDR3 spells CASSLRPRGERYGYTF. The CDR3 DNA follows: TGTGCCAGCAGCTTACGGCCAAGAGGAGAGAGATATGGCTACACCTTC.

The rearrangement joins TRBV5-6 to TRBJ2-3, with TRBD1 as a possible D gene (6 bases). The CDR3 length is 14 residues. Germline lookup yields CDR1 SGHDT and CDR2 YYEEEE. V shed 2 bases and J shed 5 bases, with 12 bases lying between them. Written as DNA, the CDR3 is TGTGCCAGCAGCTTACAGGGCTGGCGAGATACGCAGTATTTT. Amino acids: CASSLQGWRDTQYF.

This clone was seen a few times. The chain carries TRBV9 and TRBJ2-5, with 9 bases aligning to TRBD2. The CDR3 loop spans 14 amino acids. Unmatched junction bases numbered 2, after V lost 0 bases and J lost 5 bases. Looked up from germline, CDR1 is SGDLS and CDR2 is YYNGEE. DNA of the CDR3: TGTGCCAGCAGCGTAGGCAGCGGGGGGGAGACCCAGTACTTC. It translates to CASSVGSGGETQYF. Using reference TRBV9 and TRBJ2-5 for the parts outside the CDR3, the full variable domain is DSGVTQTPKHLITATGQRVTLRCSPRSGDLSVYWYQQSLDQGLQFLIQYYNGEERAKGNILERFSAQQFPDLHSELNLSSLELGDSALYFCASSVGSGGETQYFGPGTRLLVL.

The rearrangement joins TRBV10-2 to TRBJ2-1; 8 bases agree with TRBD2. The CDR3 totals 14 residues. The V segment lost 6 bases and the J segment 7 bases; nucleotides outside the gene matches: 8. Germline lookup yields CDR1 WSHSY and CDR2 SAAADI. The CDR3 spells CASSLAGKVNEQFF. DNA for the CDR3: TGCGCCAGCAGCTTAGCGGGAAAAGTAAATGAGCAGTTCTTC.

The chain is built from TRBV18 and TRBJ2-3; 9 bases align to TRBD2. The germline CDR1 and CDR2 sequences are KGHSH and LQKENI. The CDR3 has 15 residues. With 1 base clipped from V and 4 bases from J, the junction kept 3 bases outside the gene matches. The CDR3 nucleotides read TGTGCCAGCTCACCACTGCCTAGCGGGGCAGATACGCAGTATTTT. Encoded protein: CASSPLPSGADTQYF.

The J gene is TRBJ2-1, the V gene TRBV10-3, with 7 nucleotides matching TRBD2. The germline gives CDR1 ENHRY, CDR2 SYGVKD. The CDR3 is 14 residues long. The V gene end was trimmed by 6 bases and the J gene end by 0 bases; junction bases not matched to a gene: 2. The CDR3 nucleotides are TGTGCCATCAGCGCGGGAGTCTCCTACAATGAGCAGTTCTTC. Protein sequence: CAISAGVSYNEQFF.

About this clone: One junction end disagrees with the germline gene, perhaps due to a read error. The CDR3 spells CASGLGQGSPDTQYF. The CDR3 DNA sequence: TGTGCTAGTGGCTTGGGACAGGGGTCACCAGATACGCAGTATTTT. This chain connects TRBV12-5 to TRBJ2-3, with 10 positions matching TRBD1. This CDR3 region has 15 residues. Germline assignment: CDR1 LGHNT and CDR2 FRNRAP. Filled out from reference TRBV12-5 and TRBJ2-3, the complete variable domain reads DARVTQTPRHKVTEMGQEVTMRCQPILGHNTVFWYRQTMMQGLELLAYFRNRAPLDDSGMPKDRFSAEMPDATLATLKIQPSEPRDSAVYFCASGLGQGSPDTQYFGPGTRLTVL.

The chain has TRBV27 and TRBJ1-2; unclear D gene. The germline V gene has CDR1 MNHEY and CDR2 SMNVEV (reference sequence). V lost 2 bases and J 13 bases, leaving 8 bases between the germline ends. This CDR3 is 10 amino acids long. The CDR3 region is CASSLPVFTF. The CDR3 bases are TGTGCCAGCAGTTTACCCGTTTTCACCTTC.

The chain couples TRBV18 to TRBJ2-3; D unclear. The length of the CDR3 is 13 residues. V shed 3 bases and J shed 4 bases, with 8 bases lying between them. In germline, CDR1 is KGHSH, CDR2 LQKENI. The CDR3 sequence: CASSPVVPDTQYF. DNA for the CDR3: TGTGCCAGCTCACCCGTAGTGCCAGATACGCAGTATTTT.

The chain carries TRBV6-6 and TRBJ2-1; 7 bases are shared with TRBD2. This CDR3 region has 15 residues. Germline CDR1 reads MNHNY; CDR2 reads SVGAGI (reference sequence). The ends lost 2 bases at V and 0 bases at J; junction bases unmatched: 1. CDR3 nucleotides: TGTGCCAGCAGTTACGAGCGGGGCTCCTACAATGAGCAGTTCTTC. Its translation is CASSYERGSYNEQFF.

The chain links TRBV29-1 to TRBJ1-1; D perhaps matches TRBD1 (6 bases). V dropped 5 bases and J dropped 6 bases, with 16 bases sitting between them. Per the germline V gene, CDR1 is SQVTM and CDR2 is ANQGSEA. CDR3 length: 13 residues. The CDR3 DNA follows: TGCAGCGTTAGACAGGCCCAACAGCCTGAAGCTTTCTTT. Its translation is CSVRQAQQPEAFF.

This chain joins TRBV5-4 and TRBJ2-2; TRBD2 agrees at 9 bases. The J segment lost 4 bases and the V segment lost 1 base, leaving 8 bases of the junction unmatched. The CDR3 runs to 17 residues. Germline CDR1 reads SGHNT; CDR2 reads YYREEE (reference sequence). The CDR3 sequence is CASSLKGGGGPTGELFF. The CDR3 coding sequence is TGTGCCAGCAGCTTGAAGGGCGGGGGGGGACCCACCGGGGAGCTGTTTTTT.